The T cell receptor beta chain under discussion was sequenced for a study of shared clonotypes between healthy human individuals. Findings of the study overall: Blood alone was sampled, and tissue repertoires likely differ. Non-shared clonotypes showed lower generation probabilities than clonotypes common to all four donors.

With respect to this clone: What it recognizes is unknown.

Cells designated naive CD8 were CD45RO-negative and were positively selected for CCR7, with terminally differentiated effector memory CD45RA+ cells excluded. V was cut by 4 bases and J by 3 bases, with 13 bases left in between. The CDR3 totals 14 residues. Per the germline V gene, CDR1 is SNHLY and CDR2 is FYNNEI. Genomic DNA belonging to each subset was distributed in equal measure over several immunoSEQ plates. Data came from immunoSEQ multiplex PCR; TCRdb stores just in-frame clones and leaves some out. The sample records 2 million to 2.5 million clones, about 92% being singletons. V gene TRBV2 combines with J gene TRBJ2-7, with a tentative D call TRBD1 (5 bases). The TCR comes from a man aged 18 to 35 in good health. Some clones in this sample may be carry-over from other donors' samples. The sample was naive CD8+ T cells from PBMCs. This chain's CDR3 is CASSGLGVRYEQYF. The CDR3 DNA follows: TGTGCCAGCAGTGGCCTAGGGGTTCGCTACGAGCAGTACTTC.